The 20 T cell receptor beta chains below were found in one sample sequenced in a study of cytomegalovirus exposure and HLA in healthy donors (dated by TCRdb to about 2017). The library was generated by the immunoSEQ multiplex PCR assay. For the multiplex PCR, a mixture combining 60 forward primers for TCR Vbeta segments and 13 reverse primers for TCR Jbeta segments was used. TCRdb stores this immuneACCESS table with in-frame sequences only. Part of the clones is absent; in the studies checked, under half of the shortfall reflects unresolved V genes, and no reason is known for the rest. The table for this sample lists about 140,000 clones; about 79% of them were counted only once. The biggest ten clones account for less than 3.5% of the sample. Specimen: PBMCs. Receptor source: a male donor in good health and CMV-seronegative.

This chain links TRBV27 with TRBJ2-3; TRBD1 aligns across 7 bases. CDR1 is MNHEY, CDR2 SMNVEV, per germline (reference sequence). J gave up 1 base and V 7 bases, and 11 bases lay outside the gene matches. This CDR3 contains 16 residues. CDR3 amino acids: CASMASRGIGTDTQYF. In nucleotides, the CDR3 is TGTGCCAGCATGGCTTCCAGGGGGATCGGCACAGATACGCAGTATTTT.

As concerns this clone: This sample includes further DNA sequences coding for the same CDR3. V gene TRBV29-1 combines with J gene TRBJ2-7; 8 bases match TRBD1. Germline V lookup: CDR1 SQVTM, CDR2 ANQGSEA. This CDR3 spans 13 amino acids. V lost 6 bases to trimming and J lost 3 bases; unmatched junction nucleotides: 7. The CDR3 region has the DNA TGCAGCGTCGGAGGGACAGGAGGCTACGAGCAGTACTTC. It is translated as CSVGGTGGYEQYF.

The rearrangement uses TRBV2 and TRBJ2-5, with 8 nucleotides matching TRBD1. J was trimmed by 1 base and V by 7 bases; bases with no gene match: 8. The germline CDR1 and CDR2 sequences are SNHLY and FYNNEI. The CDR3 is 15 residues long. The CDR3, as DNA: TGTGCCAGCACTCAACAGGGGGGAGGCCAAGAGACCCAGTACTTC. This codes for CASTQQGGGQETQYF. The variable domain in full, with the rest retrieved from reference TRBV2 and TRBJ2-5, is EPEVTQTPSHQVTQMGQEVILRCVPISNHLYFYWYRQILGQKVEFLVSFYNNEISEKSEIFDDQFSVERPDGSNFTLKIRSTKLEDSAMYFCASTQQGGGQETQYFGPGTRLLVL.

The rearrangement joins TRBV6-5 to TRBJ1-2; 7 nucleotides line up with TRBD1. The ends lost 6 bases at V and 4 bases at J; junction bases unmatched: 5. The CDR3 has 13 residues. From germline, CDR1 is MNHEY and CDR2 SVGAGI. As DNA, the CDR3 is TGTGCCAGCAGGCCGAGGGGGCCCTATGGCTACACCTTC. This translates into CASRPRGPYGYTF.

J is TRBJ2-1 and V is TRBV19; 10 bases fit TRBD2. The CDR3 has 17 residues. J was trimmed by 2 bases and V by 5 bases; bases with no gene match: 9. CDR1 is LNHDA and CDR2 is SQIVND in the germline V gene (reference sequence). CDR3 loop: CASSRASGGRTYNEQFF. The CDR3 DNA reads as TGTGCCAGTAGTCGGGCTAGCGGGGGCCGGACCTACAATGAGCAGTTCTTC.

The count of this clone is one. V and J are TRBV7-6 and TRBJ2-5, with D possibly matching TRBD1 (6 bases). Germline V gene data show CDR1 as SGHVS and CDR2 as FNYEAQ. The CDR3 is 15 residues long. With 7 bases removed from V and 0 bases from J, the gap between germline ends came to 15 bases. CDR3 DNA sequence: TGTGCCAGCACCAGCGGACAGTTGAACCAAGAGACCCAGTACTTC. Translated: CASTSGQLNQETQYF.

The chain has TRBV9 and TRBJ2-5, with 9 positions matching TRBD2. Per the germline V gene, CDR1 is SGDLS and CDR2 is YYNGEE. This CDR3 comprises 15 residues. With 0 bases clipped from V and 4 bases from J, the junction kept 4 bases outside the gene matches. CDR3 protein: CASSVAGAGGETQYF. The CDR3 bases are TGTGCCAGCAGCGTAGCGGGAGCGGGAGGAGAGACCCAGTACTTC.

The CDR3, as DNA: TGTGCCTGGGGCAGGGTGGCTGAAGCTTTCTTT. Translation: CAWGRVAEAFF. The V call is TRBV30, the J call TRBJ1-1, with D possibly being TRBD1 (5 bases). CDR3 length: 11 amino acids. Germline lookup yields CDR1 GTSNPN and CDR2 SVGIG (reference sequence). Trimming took off 5 bases at V and 6 bases at J, with 10 bases between the two ends.

The chain combines TRBV11-2 with TRBJ2-1; 7 nucleotides agree with TRBD2. The CDR3 contains 16 residues. The germline CDR1 and CDR2 sequences are SGHAT and FQNNGV. Losses at the gene ends were 5 bases for V and 8 bases for J; bases not matched to a gene: 15. The CDR3 bases are TGTGCCAGCAGCGATACCTGGGGGAGGGTCAGCGATGAGCAGTTCTTC. It specifies CASSDTWGRVSDEQFF.

The rearrangement links TRBV5-1 to TRBJ2-1, with D possibly being TRBD1 (6 bases). V was clipped by 2 bases and J by 10 bases, with 22 bases between them. CDR3 length equals 16 residues. Germline values: CDR1 SGHRS, CDR2 YFSETQ. The CDR3 is CASSLEPGHALREQFF. As DNA, the CDR3 is TGCGCCAGCAGCTTAGAACCGGGACATGCCCTTCGGGAGCAGTTCTTC.

The chain joins TRBV7-8 to TRBJ2-1; no definite D call. Trimming stripped 1 base from V and 9 bases from J, with 7 bases between. The CDR3 is made up of 12 amino acids. Germline CDR1 reads SGHVS; CDR2 reads FQNEAQ. CDR3 residues: CASSLGPGEQFF. The DNA of the CDR3 is TGTGCCAGCAGCTTAGGTCCGGGTGAGCAGTTCTTC.

V is TRBV1 and J is TRBJ1-2. TRBV1 is a known pseudogene. The CDR3 runs to 14 residues. The DNA of the CDR3 is TGCACCAGCAGCCCGAGGGGGGGGTTCTATGGCTACACCTTC. Translating it yields CTSSPRGGFYGYTF.

This clone came up once. The chain combines TRBV2 with TRBJ1-2; D is ambiguous. Per the germline V gene, CDR1 is SNHLY and CDR2 is FYNNEI. V lost 6 bases and J lost 2, with 10 bases in between. There are 13 residues in the CDR3. CDR3 nucleotide sequence: TGTGCCAGCAGCGGGGAACAGAACTATGGCTACACCTTC. Translated: CASSGEQNYGYTF.

V and J are TRBV11-3 and TRBJ2-7; 10 nucleotides match TRBD2. V lost 5 bases and J lost 7; bases outside the gene matches: 8. The germline V gene has CDR1 SGHNT and CDR2 YENEEA. This CDR3 contains 14 residues. The CDR3: CASSPSGSWREQYF. The CDR3 DNA reads as TGTGCCAGCAGCCCTAGCGGGAGCTGGAGGGAGCAGTACTTC.

This chain uses TRBV7-9 with TRBJ2-1; 8 bases match TRBD2. Unmatched junction bases numbered 10, after V lost 1 base and J lost 8 bases. This CDR3 is 16 amino acids long. The germline V gene encodes CDR1 SEHNR and CDR2 FQNEAQ (reference sequence). This chain's CDR3 is CASSLVLADVSDEQFF. The CDR3 DNA sequence: TGTGCCAGCAGCTTAGTACTAGCGGACGTCTCGGATGAGCAGTTCTTC.

The V and J genes are TRBV19 and TRBJ1-3; maybe TRBD1 (6 bases). This CDR3 spans 17 amino acids. Germline CDR1 LNHDA, CDR2 SQIVND (reference sequence). V lost 3 bases and J lost 2, with 17 bases in between. As DNA, the CDR3 is TGTGCCAGTAGTATCTCTGGAGTAAAGGGGGCTGGAAACACCATATATTTT. This codes for CASSISGVKGAGNTIYF.

The table lists this clone with a few counts. The chain joins TRBV10-3 to TRBJ2-1; D not resolved. Germline V gene sequence: CDR1 ENHRY, CDR2 SYGVKD. The CDR3 totals 12 residues. The V and J ends lost 7 bases and 6 bases respectively, with 10 bases between them. Here the CDR3 DNA reads TGTGCCATCAAAACGAGTGGCAATGAGCAGTTCTTC. Amino acids: CAIKTSGNEQFF.

The gene calls are TRBV29-1 and TRBJ2-2; 7 bases agree with TRBD1. Germline assignment: CDR1 SQVTM and CDR2 ANQGSEA. V lost 5 bases and J lost 1; bases outside the gene matches: 4. The CDR3 is 14 amino acids. CDR3 bases: TGCAGCGTTTGGGCAGGGGGGAACACCGGGGAGCTGTTTTTT. Residues: CSVWAGGNTGELFF.

The chain is built from TRBV5-4 and TRBJ2-5; D is possibly TRBD1 (5 bases). V was pared by 3 bases and J by 1 base, with 13 bases between. The CDR3 covers 15 residues. Germline assignment: CDR1 SGHNT and CDR2 YYREEE (reference sequence). The CDR3 coding sequence is TGTGCCAGCAGCTCCTACGACAGCCTCCAAGAGACCCAGTACTTC. It encodes CASSSYDSLQETQYF.

In the case of this clone: A read error may produce the germline difference seen at one junction end. The chain combines TRBV15 with TRBJ2-1, with TRBD2 matching over 7 bases. This CDR3 is 13 amino acids long. Germline lookup yields CDR1 LNHNV and CDR2 YYDKDF (reference sequence). In DNA form, the CDR3 reads TGTGCCACCAGCGCACGGGACTACACTGAGCAGTTCTTC. Translation gives CATSARDYTEQFF.